This T cell receptor beta chain was obtained from a study of blood T cell repertoires in COVID-19. Study-level background: Collection of acute and convalescent COVID-19 samples took place in the United States, Italy and Spain. Sources were T cells, B-cell-depleted T cells, or PBMCs; the material itself was cDNA or gDNA.

Methods used by the authors: By means of reference gene primer amplification, nucleated cell counts were estimated. Using immunoSEQ multiplex PCR, the repertoire was profiled, and TCRdb retains in-frame clones only, with some absent. That table furnishes V, J and clone size, whereas the DNA furnished D and trimming. This sample has about 160,000 clones, with about three quarters found just once. V lost 5 bases, J lost 2 bases, and 12 bases lay in between. Per the germline V gene, CDR1 is LNHDA and CDR2 is SQIVND (reference sequence). There are 15 residues in the CDR3. This clone has just a few counts.

The source is a man aged 65 to 79 with acute or convalescent COVID-19. The specimen sequenced was peripheral blood. The chain uses TRBV19 and TRBJ1-4; D not resolved. CDR3 sequence (DNA): TGTGCCAGTAGTCGAGCATGGAGCACTAATGAAAAACTGTTTTTT. It yields the protein CASSRAWSTNEKLFF. The complete variable domain, with remaining parts taken from reference TRBV19 and TRBJ1-4, reads DGGITQSPKYLFRKEGQNVTLSCEQNLNHDAMYWYRQDPGQGLRLIYYSQIVNDFQKGDIAEGYSVSREKKESFPLTVTSAQKNPTAFYLCASSRAWSTNEKLFFGSGTQLSVL.